This passage covers 17 T cell receptor beta chains from one sample sequenced in a study of early T cells in non-severe SARS-CoV-2 infection. In TCRdb, the 5' RACE reads were re-called with MiXCR into one record per CDR3 protein. The sample records 55,000 to 70,000 distinct CDR3 sequences, roughly 4.5% being singletons. The sequenced sample was whole blood, obtained at baseline. Receptors were obtained from an adult who was a healthcare worker with PCR-confirmed SARS-CoV-2 infection or an uninfected control (not recorded which). The donor label of this sample is uncertain.

There are many counts of this clonotype. The V and J genes are TRBV6-5 and TRBJ1-5; possibly TRBD1 for D (6 bases). The CDR3 spans 16 residues. The germline V and J ends were trimmed by 6 bases and 0 bases, with 15 bases remaining between them. Germline CDR1 is MNHEY and CDR2 is SVGAGI. The CDR3 here is CASRRTGQHSNQPQHF. The CDR3 DNA reads as TGTGCCAGCAGACGAACCGGACAGCATAGCAATCAGCCCCAGCATTTT.

Many counts were recorded for this clonotype. CDR3 sequence reads: CASSRDRVNSPLHF. CDR3 nucleotides: TGTGCCAGCAGTCGGGACAGGGTTAATTCACCCCTCCACTTT. This chain connects TRBV6-5 to TRBJ1-6; 9 bases line up with TRBD1. With 5 bases clipped from V and 6 bases from J, the junction kept 2 bases outside the gene matches. Germline values: CDR1 MNHEY, CDR2 SVGAGI. This CDR3 has 14 residues.

The chain is built from TRBV24-1 and TRBJ2-3; TRBD2 agrees at 8 bases. CDR3 size: 16 residues. From germline, CDR1 is KGHDR and CDR2 SFDVKD. J gave up 1 base and V 1 base, and 3 bases lay outside the gene matches. As DNA, the CDR3 is TGTGCCACCAGTGATTTCGGAGCGGGGGGCACAGATACGCAGTATTTT. It specifies CATSDFGAGGTDTQYF.

In its sample, this clonotype was seen a few times. This chain connects TRBV28 to TRBJ1-5, with D perhaps TRBD1 (5 bases). The germline CDR1 and CDR2 sequences are MDHEN and SYDVKM. The CDR3 contains 16 residues. Trimming shortened V by 5 bases and J by 1 base, and 15 bases separated the two germline ends. The CDR3 region has the DNA TGTGCCAGCAGTACCCCGGGCAGGGCCAGCAATCAGCCCCAGCATTTT. It translates to CASSTPGRASNQPQHF.

This clonotype was recorded many times. The V gene is TRBV5-1, the J gene TRBJ2-1, with D unresolved. Trimming took 1 base from V and 2 from J, leaving 10 bases between them. This CDR3 has 15 residues. In germline, CDR1 is SGHRS, CDR2 YFSETQ. In DNA form, the CDR3 reads TGCGCCAGCAGCTTGACCCTCGCTACCTACAATGAGCAGTTCTTC. Encoded protein: CASSLTLATYNEQFF.

This clonotype occurred a few times. The chain carries TRBV5-1 and TRBJ2-7; the match to TRBD1 covers 7 bases. The CDR3 spans 14 residues. Per germline, CDR1 SGHRS and CDR2 YFSETQ. Trimming at V came to 3 bases and at J to 1 base, leaving 4 bases not matched to a gene. This CDR3 is CASSSDRLSYEQYF. The CDR3 DNA reads as TGCGCCAGCAGCTCGGACAGGCTATCCTACGAGCAGTACTTC.

V gene TRBV25-1 combines with J gene TRBJ1-6; the D gene is possibly TRBD1 (6 bases). The CDR3 consists of 14 residues. In germline, CDR1 is MGHDK, CDR2 SYGVNS. V lost 4 bases to trimming and J lost 11 bases, with 15 bases between them. The CDR3 here is CASSVQGGFAPLHF. In nucleotides, the CDR3 is TGTGCCAGCAGTGTACAGGGAGGTTTTGCACCCCTCCACTTT.

This clonotype was detected many times. This rearrangement joins TRBV18 to TRBJ1-1; perhaps TRBD1 as D (5 bases). The CDR3 consists of 15 residues. Germline lookup yields CDR1 KGHSH and CDR2 LQKENI. V was cut by 2 bases and J by 0 bases, with 10 bases left in between. Here the CDR3 DNA reads TGTGCCAGCTCACCAGGGGCAGGGATGAACACTGAAGCTTTCTTT. Translating it yields CASSPGAGMNTEAFF.

This clonotype was seen at least ten times. The chain joins TRBV7-9 to TRBJ2-1; no reliable D call. Germline V gene sequence: CDR1 SEHNR, CDR2 FQNEAQ (reference sequence). Between the trimmed V and J ends, which lost 5 bases and 2 bases, there was a span of 10 bases. There are 14 residues in the CDR3. CDR3 nucleotides: TGTGCCAGCAGCCCGGTCCAAACCTACAATGAGCAGTTCTTC. This codes for CASSPVQTYNEQFF. Full variable domain (outside the CDR3, taken from reference TRBV7-9 and TRBJ2-1): DTGVSQNPRHKITKRGQNVTFRCDPISEHNRLYWYRQTLGQGPEFLTYFQNEAQLEKSRLLSDRFSAERPKGSFSTLEIQRTEQGDSAMYLCASSPVQTYNEQFFGPGTRLTVL.

The table lists this clonotype with many counts. J is TRBJ2-2 and V is TRBV7-3; 9 bases align to TRBD1. Germline V lookup: CDR1 SGHTA, CDR2 FQGTGA. Germline trimming cut 0 bases from V and 5 bases from J; bases unmatched to any gene: 4. The CDR3 is 16 amino acids. CDR3: CASSLTAGQGTGELFF. CDR3 DNA: TGTGCCAGCAGCTTAACCGCCGGACAGGGGACCGGGGAGCTGTTTTTT.

At least ten counts were recorded for this clonotype. The rearrangement links TRBV5-1 to TRBJ1-4; 8 positions agree with TRBD1. The CDR3 spans 18 residues. V lost 4 bases to trimming and J lost 5 bases; unmatched junction nucleotides: 16. Germline V gene sequence: CDR1 SGHRS, CDR2 YFSETQ. CDR3: CASSTESFLNRGNEKLFF. DNA of the CDR3: TGCGCCAGCAGCACCGAATCCTTTCTAAACAGGGGGAATGAAAAACTGTTTTTT.

This clonotype was detected many times. V and J are TRBV7-9 and TRBJ1-1; TRBD1 might be the D (6 bases). Trimming left V 4 bases short and J 3 bases short, with 12 bases between. Germline-derived CDR1 and CDR2 are SEHNR and FQNEAQ (reference sequence). The CDR3 consists of 14 residues. The CDR3 DNA reads as TGTGCCAGCAGCTCCCTAGGGGGGCACACTGAAGCTTTCTTT. It specifies CASSSLGGHTEAFF.

This clonotype has at least ten counts. The V call is TRBV20-1, the J call TRBJ2-7; tentatively, D is TRBD2 (6 bases). Trimming shortened V by 1 base and J by 1 base, and 11 bases separated the two germline ends. Germline CDR1 DFQATT, CDR2 SNEGSKA (reference sequence). There are 14 residues in the CDR3. The CDR3 DNA sequence: TGCAGTGCTAGAGGGGGACTGGATTCCTACGAGCAGTACTTC. Protein: CSARGGLDSYEQYF.

Details on this clonotype: A read error is likely, as this CDR3 ends without the conserved phenylalanine or tryptophan. The CDR3 here is CASSERSGGDRNEQFL. In DNA form, the CDR3 reads TGTGCCAGCAGTGAGAGGAGCGGGGGGGACCGCAATGAGCAGTTCTTG. The genes are TRBV2 and TRBJ2-1; 10 bases fit TRBD2. CDR1 is SNHLY, CDR2 FYNNEI, per germline. The CDR3 consists of 16 residues. V was clipped by 3 bases and J by 6 bases; unmatched bases: 8.

This clonotype was counted only a few times. V is TRBV4-1 and J is TRBJ2-4, with D possibly TRBD1 on 6 matching bases. Germline-derived CDR1 and CDR2 are MGHRA and YSYEKL. The CDR3 covers 20 residues. V dropped 0 bases and J dropped 5 bases, with 26 bases sitting between them. CDR3 DNA: TGCGCCAGCAGCCAAGATCCCCCCCGGTATCGTACAGGGAGTGAAAACATTCAGTACTTC. Encoded protein: CASSQDPPRYRTGSENIQYF.

This chain joins TRBV29-1 and TRBJ2-3, with 8 bases lining up with TRBD2. J was trimmed by 3 bases and V by 6 bases; bases with no gene match: 5. The germline V gene encodes CDR1 SQVTM and CDR2 ANQGSEA. The CDR3 is 13 residues long. CDR3 region: CSVRAGGTDTQYF. CDR3 sequence (DNA): TGCAGCGTCCGGGCGGGGGGAACAGATACGCAGTATTTT.

This clonotype was detected ten times or more. The V call is TRBV6-5, the J call TRBJ1-2, with D hard to call. V was trimmed by 5 bases and J by 7 bases, leaving 14 bases between them. Germline CDR1 and CDR2: MNHEY and SVGAGI. The CDR3 is made up of 13 amino acids. CDR3 residues: CASSPGHGLGYTF. The CDR3 DNA follows: TGTGCCAGCAGTCCGGGTCATGGACTTGGCTACACCTTC.